This TCR beta chain was sequenced for a study of control samples from healthy donors and cancer patients. The assay was immunoSEQ multiplex PCR, and TCRdb's table has in-frame clones only and misses some. The sample records about 47,000 clones, roughly 80% being singletons. The junction had 7 bases not matched to a gene; V was cut back by 5 bases and J by 8 bases. The CDR3 is 13 residues long. Germline CDR1 and CDR2: MNHEY and SVGEGT. The sequencing sample was made of blood. The clonotype was recovered from a man between 65 and 85 years old in good health. The chain joins TRBV6-2 or TRBV6-3 to TRBJ1-2; 8 bases match TRBD1. This CDR3 is CASSANRGFGYTF. The CDR3, as DNA: TGTGCCAGCAGTGCAAACAGGGGGTTCGGCTACACCTTC.